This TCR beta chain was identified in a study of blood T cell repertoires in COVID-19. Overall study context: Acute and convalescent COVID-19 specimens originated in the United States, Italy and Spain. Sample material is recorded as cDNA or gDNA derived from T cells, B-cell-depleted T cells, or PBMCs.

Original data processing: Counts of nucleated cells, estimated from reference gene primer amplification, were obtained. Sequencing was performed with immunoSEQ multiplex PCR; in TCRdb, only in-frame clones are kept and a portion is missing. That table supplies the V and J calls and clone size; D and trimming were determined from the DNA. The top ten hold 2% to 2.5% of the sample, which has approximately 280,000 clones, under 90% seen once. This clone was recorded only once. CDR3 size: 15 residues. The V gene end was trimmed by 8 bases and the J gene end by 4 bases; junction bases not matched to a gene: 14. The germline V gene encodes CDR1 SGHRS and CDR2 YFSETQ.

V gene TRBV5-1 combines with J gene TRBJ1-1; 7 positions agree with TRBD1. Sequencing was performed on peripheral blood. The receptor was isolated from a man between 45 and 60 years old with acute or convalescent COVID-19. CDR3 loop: CARHRDSPVVTEAFF. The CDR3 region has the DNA TGCGCCAGGCACCGGGACAGCCCGGTAGTCACTGAAGCTTTCTTT.